This is a list of T cell receptor beta chains from one sample in a study of radiation and T cells in renal cell carcinoma. Sequenced by immunoSEQ multiplex PCR; TCRdb stores in-frame clones only, minus some. Of 5,000 or so clones detected, about 60% appear once; the ten largest clones hold 53%. Sequenced here: tumor tissue, sampled from a patient whose treatment included radiotherapy and nephrectomy. The source of these receptors is a man aged 55 to 70 with renal cell carcinoma. The CDR3 runs from the conserved cysteine through the conserved F or W. The D gene is left open where the match is weak. Clone sizes are given selectively: once, few, many, or a class where the clone is expanded.

CDR3 protein: CASSQGGVSRRHHEYGYTF
CDR3 DNA: TGCGCCAGCAGCCAAGGGGGGGTTAGCAGGAGACACCATGAATATGGCTACACCTTC
D gene: NA
V gene: TRBV4-1
J gene: TRBJ1-2
clone size: NA

CDR3 protein: CAISLGGGYEQYF
CDR3 DNA: TGTGCCATCAGTCTAGGGGGCGGGTACGAGCAGTACTTC
D gene: TRBD1
V gene: TRBV10-3
J gene: TRBJ2-7
clone size: few

CDR3 protein: CASTPRTEGSRAYGYTF
CDR3 DNA: TGCGCCAGCACCCCAAGAACGGAAGGGTCGCGGGCCTATGGCTACACCTTC
D gene: NA
V gene: TRBV23-1
J gene: TRBJ1-2
clone size: NA

CDR3 protein: CASSSGQAEKLFF
CDR3 DNA: TGTGCCAGCAGCTCCGGACAGGCTGAAAAACTGTTTTTT
D gene: TRBD1
V gene: TRBV7-9
J gene: TRBJ1-4
clone size: few

CDR3 protein: CASSLVRTGGTEAFF
CDR3 DNA: TGTGCCAGCAGCTTAGTTCGGACAGGGGGAACTGAAGCTTTCTTT
D gene: TRBD1
V gene: TRBV7-9
J gene: TRBJ1-1
clone size: NA

CDR3 protein: CASNYEYEETQYF
CDR3 DNA: TGTGCCAGCAATTATGAATATGAGGAGACCCAGTACTTC
D gene: NA
V gene: TRBV7-3
J gene: TRBJ2-5
clone size: NA

CDR3 protein: CASSHEGGSAGANVLTF
CDR3 DNA: TGCGCCAGCAGCCATGAGGGGGGCAGTGCTGGGGCCAACGTCCTGACTTTC
D gene: NA
V gene: TRBV4-1
J gene: TRBJ2-6
clone size: NA

CDR3 protein: CASGEKLFF
CDR3 DNA: TGTGCCAGTGGTGAAAAACTGTTTTTT
D gene: NA
V gene: TRBV19
J gene: TRBJ1-4
clone size: NA

CDR3 protein: CASSLSLAKNIQYF
CDR3 DNA: TGTGCCAGCAGTTTGAGTCTAGCCAAAAACATTCAGTACTTC
D gene: NA
V gene: TRBV6-6
J gene: TRBJ2-4
clone size: NA

CDR3 protein: CASSPPAGSSYEQYF
CDR3 DNA: TGCGCCAGCAGCCCTCCGGCAGGCAGCTCCTACGAGCAGTACTTC
D gene: NA
V gene: TRBV5-1
J gene: TRBJ2-7
clone size: NA

CDR3 protein: CASSTPGHQNTEAFF
CDR3 DNA: TGTGCCAGCAGCACCCCGGGACACCAGAACACTGAAGCTTTCTTT
D gene: NA
V gene: TRBV6-5
J gene: TRBJ1-1
clone size: NA

CDR3 protein: CASSLLSREGHNEQFF
CDR3 DNA: TGTGCCAGCAGCTTACTATCCCGGGAGGGCCACAATGAGCAGTTCTTC
D gene: TRBD2
V gene: TRBV7-6
J gene: TRBJ2-1
clone size: NA

CDR3 protein: CASSFSPTYEQYF
CDR3 DNA: TGTGCCAGCAGCTTTAGTCCTACCTACGAGCAGTACTTC
D gene: NA
V gene: TRBV7-9
J gene: TRBJ2-7
clone size: few

CDR3 protein: CASSQVQGRADTQYF
CDR3 DNA: TGCGCCAGCAGCCAAGTACAGGGTCGGGCAGATACGCAGTATTTT
D gene: NA
V gene: TRBV4-3
J gene: TRBJ2-3
clone size: NA

CDR3 protein: CASSLGGGREQYF
CDR3 DNA: TGTGCCAGCAGCTTGGGTGGGGGAAGAGAGCAGTACTTC
D gene: NA
V gene: TRBV5-4
J gene: TRBJ2-7
clone size: NA

CDR3 protein: CASSLQGSEQYF
CDR3 DNA: TGCGCCAGCAGCTTGCAGGGGTCCGAGCAGTACTTC
D gene: NA
V gene: TRBV5-1
J gene: TRBJ2-7
clone size: NA

CDR3 protein: CASSLEAEGPQHF
CDR3 DNA: TGTGCCAGCAGCTTAGAGGCAGAAGGACCCCAGCATTTT
D gene: NA
V gene: TRBV7-9
J gene: TRBJ1-5
clone size: NA

CDR3 protein: CASSYYLGTGYGYTF
CDR3 DNA: TGTGCCAGCAGTTACTACCTGGGGACCGGCTATGGCTACACCTTC
D gene: NA
V gene: TRBV6-5
J gene: TRBJ1-2
clone size: NA

CDR3 protein: CASSASVGGTEAFF
CDR3 DNA: TGTGCCAGCAGTGCCTCGGTTGGAGGCACTGAAGCTTTCTTT
D gene: NA
V gene: TRBV2
J gene: TRBJ1-1
clone size: once

CDR3 protein: CASSLGGRGPYEQYF
CDR3 DNA: TGTGCCAGCAGCTTAGGCGGGAGGGGACCCTACGAGCAGTACTTC
D gene: TRBD2
V gene: TRBV7-6
J gene: TRBJ2-7
clone size: few

CDR3 protein: CASSQLTIGLAVYEQYF
CDR3 DNA: TGCGCCAGCAGCCAACTGACCATTGGACTAGCAGTTTACGAGCAGTACTTC
D gene: TRBD2
V gene: TRBV4-1
J gene: TRBJ2-7
clone size: few

CDR3 protein: CAIPTGELYEQYF
CDR3 DNA: TGTGCCATCCCGACAGGGGAGCTCTACGAGCAGTACTTC
D gene: TRBD1
V gene: TRBV10-3
J gene: TRBJ2-7
clone size: few

CDR3 protein: CASSLTVNSPLHF
CDR3 DNA: TGTGCCAGCAGCTTGACAGTCAATTCACCCCTCCACTTT
D gene: NA
V gene: TRBV5-8
J gene: TRBJ1-6
clone size: NA

CDR3 protein: CASNRQGSSQPQHF
CDR3 DNA: TGTGCCAGTAATAGGCAGGGAAGTAGTCAGCCCCAGCATTTT
D gene: NA
V gene: TRBV19
J gene: TRBJ1-5
clone size: few

CDR3 protein: CASSLGVTEAFF
CDR3 DNA: TGTGCCAGCAGCTTAGGGGTCACTGAAGCTTTCTTT
D gene: NA
V gene: TRBV7-9
J gene: TRBJ1-1
clone size: NA

CDR3 protein: CASINTEGNGYTF
CDR3 DNA: TGTGCCAGCATTAACACCGAGGGTAATGGCTACACCTTC
D gene: NA
V gene: TRBV2
J gene: TRBJ1-2
clone size: few

CDR3 protein: CASSAGNTEAFF
CDR3 DNA: TGTGCCAGCTCCGCCGGGAACACTGAAGCTTTCTTT
D gene: NA
V gene: TRBV9
J gene: TRBJ1-1
clone size: few

CDR3 protein: CASSEDPQGVGYGYTF
CDR3 DNA: TGCGCCAGCAGTGAGGACCCACAGGGGGTTGGCTATGGCTACACCTTC
D gene: TRBD1
V gene: TRBV10-2
J gene: TRBJ1-2
clone size: large

CDR3 protein: CSTSDSTGYLEQYF
CDR3 DNA: TGCAGCACGAGCGACTCGACAGGGTACCTCGAGCAGTACTTC
D gene: TRBD1
V gene: TRBV29-1
J gene: TRBJ2-7
clone size: NA

CDR3 protein: CASSAGQGSTEAFF
CDR3 DNA: TGTGCCAGCAGCGCCGGACAGGGTAGTACTGAAGCTTTCTTT
D gene: TRBD1
V gene: TRBV9
J gene: TRBJ1-1
clone size: NA

CDR3 protein: CASTFGRNDNSPLHF
CDR3 DNA: TGTGCCAGCACATTCGGACGGAACGATAATTCACCCCTCCACTTT
D gene: NA
V gene: TRBV6-6
J gene: TRBJ1-6
clone size: NA

CDR3 protein: CASSSVGRNYEQYF
CDR3 DNA: TGTGCCAGCTCAAGCGTCGGCAGAAATTACGAGCAGTACTTC
D gene: NA
V gene: TRBV18
J gene: TRBJ2-7
clone size: once

CDR3 protein: CAWSVQFGLGIPEAFF
CDR3 DNA: TGTGCCTGGAGTGTACAGTTTGGGTTGGGGATCCCTGAAGCTTTCTTT
D gene: NA
V gene: TRBV30
J gene: TRBJ1-1
clone size: few

CDR3 protein: CASSPHRGGSYGYTF
CDR3 DNA: TGTGCCAGCAGCCCTCACCGCGGGGGGAGCTATGGCTACACCTTC
D gene: NA
V gene: TRBV13
J gene: TRBJ1-2
clone size: NA

CDR3 protein: CASSLGRLSYEQYF
CDR3 DNA: TGTGCCAGCAGCTTGGGCAGGCTCTCCTACGAGCAGTACTTC
D gene: NA
V gene: TRBV5-4
J gene: TRBJ2-7
clone size: NA

CDR3 protein: CASSQDRGRQGADGYTF
CDR3 DNA: TGCGCCAGCAGCCAAGATAGGGGGAGACAGGGCGCGGATGGCTACACCTTC
D gene: TRBD1
V gene: TRBV4-1
J gene: TRBJ1-2
clone size: NA

CDR3 protein: CASGGYEQYF
CDR3 DNA: TGTGCCAGCGGGGGCTACGAGCAGTACTTC
D gene: NA
V gene: TRBV5-5
J gene: TRBJ2-7
clone size: NA